These 11 T cell receptor beta chains originate from one sample sequenced in a study of blood T cell repertoires in COVID-19. Repertoires were generated with immunoSEQ multiplex PCR, while TCRdb's copy carries only in-frame clones and drops some. Here the sample spans about 200,000 clones, about nine tenths being singletons. What was sequenced was peripheral blood. Receptor source: a woman in her seventies with acute or convalescent COVID-19.

The rearrangement joins TRBV24-1 to TRBJ2-4, with a tentative D call TRBD2 (6 bases). Germline V lookup: CDR1 KGHDR, CDR2 SFDVKD. The V end lost 5 bases, the J end lost 3 bases, and 7 bases lay between the germline ends. CDR3 length: 13 residues. The DNA of the CDR3 is TGTGCCACCAGTGGGGGAGGCAAAAACATTCAGTACTTC. Protein sequence: CATSGGGKNIQYF.

The chain combines TRBV1 with TRBJ1-5; TRBD1 is the table's D call and was not checked against the DNA. TRBV1 is given as a pseudogene. The CDR3 has 14 amino acids. The CDR3 DNA is TGCACCAGCAGCCGAAGGGGGCAGAATCAGCCCCAGCATTTT. Its protein product is CTSSRRGQNQPQHF.

This clone was found once. The chain employs TRBV15 and TRBJ1-1; 8 bases are a match to TRBD1. Germline assignment: CDR1 LNHNV and CDR2 YYDKDF (reference sequence). CDR3 length: 15 amino acids. J was trimmed by 6 bases and V by 5 bases; bases with no gene match: 11. The CDR3 nucleotides read TGTGCCACCAGCCCCCGGACAGGGCAGAGTGCTGAAGCTTTCTTT. Amino acid sequence: CATSPRTGQSAEAFF.

The CDR3 DNA reads TGTGCCAGCAGTACTAGCGGGGGGGCCGTAGGCACCGGGGAGCTGTTTTTT. It translates to CASSTSGGAVGTGELFF. The chain combines TRBV2 with TRBJ2-2; 13 nucleotides match TRBD2. V shed 5 bases, J shed 4 bases, and the junction held 7 bases outside the gene matches. The CDR3 is made up of 17 amino acids. Germline CDR1 SNHLY, CDR2 FYNNEI. Filled out from reference TRBV2 and TRBJ2-2, the complete variable domain reads EPEVTQTPSHQVTQMGQEVILRCVPISNHLYFYWYRQILGQKVEFLVSFYNNEISEKSEIFDDQFSVERPDGSNFTLKIRSTKLEDSAMYFCASSTSGGAVGTGELFFGEGSRLTVL.

The chain joins TRBV9 to TRBJ2-5; 9 bases match TRBD2. The CDR3 runs 16 residues. The trim removed 0 bases at V and 7 bases at J, leaving 10 bases unmatched. Germline V gene sequence: CDR1 SGDLS, CDR2 YYNGEE. The CDR3: CASSVGTAGGPGTQYF. Here the CDR3 DNA reads TGTGCCAGCAGCGTAGGGACCGCGGGAGGGCCGGGGACCCAGTACTTC.

The chain employs TRBV5-1 and TRBJ2-1; 9 bases are a match to TRBD2. The CDR3 spans 14 residues. Germline V gives CDR1 SGHRS, CDR2 YFSETQ. The trim removed 5 bases at V and 1 base at J, leaving 1 base unmatched. Here the CDR3 reads CASRTSGSYNEQFF. The CDR3 DNA reads as TGCGCCAGCAGGACTAGCGGTTCCTACAATGAGCAGTTCTTC.

This chain links TRBV5-5 with TRBJ1-6; unclear D gene. The V end lost 6 bases, the J end lost 7 bases, and 14 bases lay between the germline ends. Germline V gene sequence: CDR1 SGHKS, CDR2 YYEKEE (reference sequence). The CDR3 is made up of 14 amino acids. Here the CDR3 reads CASTLGGSNSPLHF. The CDR3 nucleotides read TGTGCCAGCACCCTTGGAGGGTCGAATTCACCCCTCCACTTT. The full variable domain, its missing parts supplied by reference TRBV5-5 and TRBJ1-6, is DAGVTQSPTHLIKTRGQQVTLRCSPISGHKSVSWYQQVLGQGPQFIFQYYEKEERGRGNFPDRFSARQFPNYSSELNVNALLLGDSALYLCASTLGGSNSPLHFGNGTRLTVT.

The J gene is TRBJ2-1, the V gene TRBV7-2; 9 bases agree with TRBD1. Germline CDR1 is SGHTA and CDR2 is FQGNSA. This CDR3 has 16 amino acids. The V segment lost 4 bases and the J segment 9 bases; nucleotides outside the gene matches: 13. DNA of the CDR3: TGTGCCAGCAGCTCTGGGTGGGGACAGGGTGTGAGTGAGCAGTTCTTC. Encoded protein: CASSSGWGQGVSEQFF.

This chain joins TRBV11-2 and TRBJ1-3, with 7 positions matching TRBD1. CDR3 length: 14 amino acids. Germline-derived CDR1 and CDR2 are SGHAT and FQNNGV. Unmatched junction bases numbered 2, after V lost 6 bases and J lost 0 bases. CDR3 loop: CASRTGSSGNTIYF. DNA for the CDR3: TGTGCCAGCAGGACAGGGAGCTCTGGAAACACCATATATTTT.

The chain recombines TRBV6-5 with TRBJ1-6, with D maybe TRBD1 (6 bases). The CDR3 sequence is 14 residues long. The germline V gene encodes CDR1 MNHEY and CDR2 SVGAGI. Trimming took 8 bases from V and 9 from J, leaving 17 bases between them. CDR3 residues: CASRSTGLSSPLHF. The CDR3 DNA sequence: TGTGCCAGCCGTTCTACAGGGTTAAGTTCACCCCTCCACTTT.

This chain connects TRBV19 to TRBJ2-2; TRBD1 might be the D (5 bases). From germline, CDR1 is LNHDA and CDR2 SQIVND (reference sequence). V was trimmed by 1 base and J by 4 bases, leaving 7 bases between them. The CDR3 has 14 amino acids. The CDR3 spells CASSIGQSTGELFF. CDR3 bases: TGTGCCAGTAGTATAGGACAGAGCACCGGGGAGCTGTTTTTT.